This entry concerns a single TCR beta chain. Its antigen is not identified. Generated by immunoSEQ multiplex PCR, the TCRdb table keeps only in-frame clones and is missing some. Of 75,000 to 100,000 clones detected, almost 90% appear once; the ten largest clones hold approximately 24%. The sample comes from a study of T cell responses to AZD1222 COVID-19 vaccine. Study-level findings and limits: Donors were largely white British and mainly female; clonal diversity was possibly underestimated.

Germline-derived CDR1 and CDR2 are MNHEY and SVGEGT. J gave up 6 bases and V 6 bases, and 7 bases lay outside the gene matches. This CDR3 has 13 amino acids. This clonotype originated in an adult in good health. The sample here was peripheral blood, taken on day 0 of AZD1222 vaccination. V and J are TRBV6-2 or TRBV6-3 and TRBJ1-2; 7 nucleotides line up with TRBD1. The CDR3 DNA is TGTGCCAGCAGCCGACAGGGCGGAGATGGCTACACCTTC. This gives the protein CASSRQGGDGYTF.